This TCR beta chain was captured in a study of blood T cell repertoires in COVID-19. Only in-frame clones appear in the TCRdb table, and some are missing; sequencing was by immunoSEQ multiplex PCR. The sample lists about 130,000 clones, roughly 87% occurring once. The V gene's germline CDR1 is ENHRY and CDR2 SYGVKD. The CDR3 loop spans 14 amino acids. Trimming took 6 bases from V and 3 from J; bases not matched to a gene: 6. This chain joins TRBV10-3 and TRBJ1-2, with 8 bases fitting TRBD1. This clonotype originated in a man aged 30 to 45 who had recovered from COVID-19. The sample taken for sequencing was PBMCs or T cells enriched from blood (not recorded which). The CDR3 nucleotides read TGTGCCATCAGGGGGACAGGCTTCGACTATGGCTACACCTTC. Its protein is CAIRGTGFDYGYTF.